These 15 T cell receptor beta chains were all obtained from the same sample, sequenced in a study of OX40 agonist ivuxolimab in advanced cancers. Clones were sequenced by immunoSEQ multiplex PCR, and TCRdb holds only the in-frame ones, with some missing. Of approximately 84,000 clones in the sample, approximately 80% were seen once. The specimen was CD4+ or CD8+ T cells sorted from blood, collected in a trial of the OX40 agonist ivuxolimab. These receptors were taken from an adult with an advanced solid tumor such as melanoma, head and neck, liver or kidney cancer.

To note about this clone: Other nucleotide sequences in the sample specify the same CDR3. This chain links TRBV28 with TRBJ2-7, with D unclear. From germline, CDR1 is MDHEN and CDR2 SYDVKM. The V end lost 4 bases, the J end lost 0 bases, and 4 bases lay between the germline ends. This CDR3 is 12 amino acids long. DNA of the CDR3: TGTGCCAGCAGTTCTATCTCCTACGAGCAGTACTTC. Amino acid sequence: CASSSISYEQYF.

The CDR3 loop is CASSLPRAGGYYNEQFF. The CDR3 nucleotides are TGTGCCAGCAGCCTCCCGCGGGCAGGGGGCTACTACAATGAGCAGTTCTTC. V is TRBV7-2 and J is TRBJ2-1, with TRBD1 identical over 8 bases. CDR1 and CDR2 from the germline V gene are SGHTA and FQGNSA. J was trimmed by 3 bases and V by 5 bases; bases with no gene match: 12. CDR3 size: 17 residues.

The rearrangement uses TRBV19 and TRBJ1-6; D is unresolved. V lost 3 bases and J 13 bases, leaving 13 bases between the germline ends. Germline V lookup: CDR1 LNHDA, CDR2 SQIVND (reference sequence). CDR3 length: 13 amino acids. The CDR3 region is CASSMAEIMPLHF. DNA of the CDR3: TGTGCCAGTAGTATGGCAGAAATAATGCCCCTCCACTTT.

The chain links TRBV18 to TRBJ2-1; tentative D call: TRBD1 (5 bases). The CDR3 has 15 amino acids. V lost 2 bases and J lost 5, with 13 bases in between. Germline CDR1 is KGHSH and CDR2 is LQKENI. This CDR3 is CASSPIGQGHNEQFF. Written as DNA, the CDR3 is TGTGCCAGCTCACCAATTGGGCAGGGCCACAATGAGCAGTTCTTC.

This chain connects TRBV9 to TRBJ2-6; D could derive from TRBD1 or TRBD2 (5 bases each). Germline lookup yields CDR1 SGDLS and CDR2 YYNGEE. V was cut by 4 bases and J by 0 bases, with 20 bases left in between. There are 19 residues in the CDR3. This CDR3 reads CASSRDAGNRYSGANVLTF. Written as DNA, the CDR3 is TGTGCCAGCAGCCGGGACGCAGGTAATAGGTACTCTGGGGCCAACGTCCTGACTTTC.

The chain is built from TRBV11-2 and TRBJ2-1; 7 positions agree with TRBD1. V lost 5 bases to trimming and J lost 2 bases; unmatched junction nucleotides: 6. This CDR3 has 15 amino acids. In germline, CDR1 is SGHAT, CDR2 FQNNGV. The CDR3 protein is CASSPTGMTYNEQFF. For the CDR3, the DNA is TGTGCCAGCAGCCCGACAGGGATGACCTACAATGAGCAGTTCTTC. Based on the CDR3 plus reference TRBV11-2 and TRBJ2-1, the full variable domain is EAGVAQSPRYKIIEKRQSVAFWCNPISGHATLYWYQQILGQGPKLLIQFQNNGVVDDSQLPKDRFSAERLKGVDSTLKIQPAKLEDSAVYLCASSPTGMTYNEQFFGPGTRLTVL.

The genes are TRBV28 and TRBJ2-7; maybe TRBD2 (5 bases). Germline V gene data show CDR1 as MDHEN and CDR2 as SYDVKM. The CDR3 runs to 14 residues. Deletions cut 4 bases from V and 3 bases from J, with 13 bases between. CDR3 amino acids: CASSSIRELYEQYV. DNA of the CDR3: TGTGCCAGCAGTTCAATCCGGGAACTCTACGAGCAGTACGTC.

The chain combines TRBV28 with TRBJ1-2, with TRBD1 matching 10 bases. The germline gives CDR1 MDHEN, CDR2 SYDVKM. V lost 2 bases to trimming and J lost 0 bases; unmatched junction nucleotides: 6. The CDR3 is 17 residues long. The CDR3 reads CASSLLDRGYSNYGYTF. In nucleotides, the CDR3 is TGTGCCAGCAGTTTACTGGACAGGGGGTATTCTAACTATGGCTACACCTTC.

In DNA, the CDR3 is TGTGCCAGCAGCCCCGGGGGGGCACGAGCCATGAACACTGAAGCTTTCTTT. It translates to CASSPGGARAMNTEAFF. The chain joins TRBV7-2 to TRBJ1-1, with D perhaps TRBD1 (6 bases). Germline-derived CDR1 and CDR2 are SGHTA and FQGNSA. The CDR3 sequence is 17 residues long. The ends were cut back, 5 bases at V and 0 bases at J, with 19 bases in the middle. The full variable domain, with the rest looked up from reference TRBV7-2 and TRBJ1-1, is GAGVSQSPSNKVTEKGKDVELRCDPISGHTALYWYRQSLGQGLEFLIYFQGNSAPDKSGLPSDRFSAERTGGSVSTLTIQRTQQEDSAVYLCASSPGGARAMNTEAFFGQGTRLTVV.

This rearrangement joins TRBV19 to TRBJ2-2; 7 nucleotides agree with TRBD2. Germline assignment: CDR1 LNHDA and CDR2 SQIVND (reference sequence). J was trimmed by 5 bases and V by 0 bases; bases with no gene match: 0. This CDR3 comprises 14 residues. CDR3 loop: CASSIEGGTGELFF. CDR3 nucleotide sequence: TGTGCCAGTAGTATAGAGGGGGGGACCGGGGAGCTGTTTTTT.

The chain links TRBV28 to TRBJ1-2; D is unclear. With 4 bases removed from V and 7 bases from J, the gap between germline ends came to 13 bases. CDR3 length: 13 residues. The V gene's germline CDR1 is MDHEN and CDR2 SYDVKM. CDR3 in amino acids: CASSSDRLGGYTF. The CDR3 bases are TGTGCCAGCAGTTCCGATAGACTGGGTGGCTACACCTTC.

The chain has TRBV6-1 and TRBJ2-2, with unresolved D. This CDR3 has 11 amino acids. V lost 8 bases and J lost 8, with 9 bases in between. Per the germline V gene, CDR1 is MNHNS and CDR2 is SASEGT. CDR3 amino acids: CASSIRGELFF. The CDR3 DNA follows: TGTGCCAGCTCCATCAGGGGGGAGCTGTTTTTT.

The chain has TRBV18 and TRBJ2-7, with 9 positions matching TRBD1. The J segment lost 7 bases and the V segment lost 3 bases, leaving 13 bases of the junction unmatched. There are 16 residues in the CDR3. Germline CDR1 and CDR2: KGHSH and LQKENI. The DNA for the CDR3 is TGTGCCAGCTCACCTCAAGACAGGGGGGGATCGGGAGAGCAGTACGTC. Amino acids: CASSPQDRGGSGEQYV.

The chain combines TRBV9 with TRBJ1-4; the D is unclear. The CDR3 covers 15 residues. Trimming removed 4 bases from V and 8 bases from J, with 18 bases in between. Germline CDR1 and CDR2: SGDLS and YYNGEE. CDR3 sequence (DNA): TGTGCCAGCAGCCCGCGAACGACTCGCCAGGAAAAACTGTTTTTT. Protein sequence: CASSPRTTRQEKLFF.

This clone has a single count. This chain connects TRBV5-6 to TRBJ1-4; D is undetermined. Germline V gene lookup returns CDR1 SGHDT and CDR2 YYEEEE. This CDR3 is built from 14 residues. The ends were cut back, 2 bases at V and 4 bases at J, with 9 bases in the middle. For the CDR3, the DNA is TGTGCCAGCAGCTTCCGGTCCTATAATGAAAAACTGTTTTTT. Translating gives CASSFRSYNEKLFF.